Below, 27 T cell receptor beta chains from the same sample are listed, as sequenced in a study of CD8+ T cells in alopecia areata. After isolation, RNA underwent reverse transcription to generate cDNA as the sequencing template. The assay was immunoSEQ multiplex PCR, and TCRdb's table has in-frame clones only and misses some. The top ten hold about 18% of the sample, which has 55,000 to 75,000 clones, about half seen once. Material: CD8+ T cells sorted from blood, obtained at week 0. These receptors were obtained from a human donor with alopecia areata.

The chain uses TRBV29-1 and TRBJ2-7, with D unclear. The CDR3 is 13 residues long. Germline CDR1 is SQVTM and CDR2 is ANQGSEA. CDR3 sequence: CGVMVVRNYEQYF. Written as DNA, the CDR3 is TGCGGGGTGATGGTGGTTCGAAACTACGAGCAGTACTTC.

The chain carries TRBV9 and TRBJ1-1, with no clear D. The V end lost 4 bases, the J end lost 1 base, and 11 bases lay between the germline ends. Germline V CDR1 and CDR2: SGDLS, YYNGEE. The CDR3 length is 14 residues. CDR3 sequence (DNA): TGTGCCAGCAGCCTAAGCGGCAAGAACACTGAAGCTTTCTTT. It encodes CASSLSGKNTEAFF.

In this sample, this clone turned up a few times. The V gene is TRBV29-1, the J gene TRBJ2-7, with TRBD1 identical over 7 bases. Germline V gives CDR1 SQVTM, CDR2 ANQGSEA. The CDR3 is 15 amino acids. V gave up 4 bases and J gave up 3 bases; unmatched junction bases: 12. The CDR3 sequence is CSVVLGQAYLYEQYF. CDR3 nucleotide sequence: TGCAGCGTTGTGCTAGGACAGGCATATCTCTACGAGCAGTACTTC.

This CDR3 is CAWSRDRGDYGYTF. DNA of the CDR3: TGTGCCTGGAGCAGGGACAGGGGAGACTATGGCTACACCTTC. J is TRBJ1-2 and V is TRBV30; 10 nucleotides align to TRBD1. The germline V gene has CDR1 GTSNPN and CDR2 SVGIG (reference sequence). V was clipped by 3 bases and J by 3 bases; unmatched bases: 4. This CDR3 has 14 amino acids. Full variable domain (outside the CDR3, taken from reference TRBV30 and TRBJ1-2): SQTIHQWPATLVQPVGSPLSLECTVEGTSNPNLYWYRQAAGRGLQLLFYSVGIGQISSEVPQNLSASRPQDRQFILSSKKLLLSDSGFYLCAWSRDRGDYGYTFGSGTRLTVV.

This chain uses TRBV10-2 with TRBJ1-2; unclear D gene. The germline V gene encodes CDR1 WSHSY and CDR2 SAAADI. The V end lost 8 bases, the J end lost 2 bases, and 15 bases lay between the germline ends. The CDR3 runs to 14 residues. The CDR3 region is CASLPAGENYGYTF. CDR3 sequence (DNA): TGCGCCAGCCTCCCCGCAGGAGAAAACTATGGCTACACCTTC.

The chain combines TRBV2 with TRBJ2-7; 7 bases agree with TRBD1. Germline V gene lookup returns CDR1 SNHLY and CDR2 FYNNEI. The CDR3 consists of 15 residues. V was pared by 4 bases and J by 3 bases, with 9 bases of the junction left unmatched. The CDR3 reads CASSGQGPRNYEQYF. The CDR3 bases are TGTGCCAGCAGTGGACAGGGCCCCCGCAACTACGAGCAGTACTTC.

This clone was picked up a small number of times. The CDR3 reads CAWSVLAGGYEQFF. The CDR3 coding sequence is TGTGCCTGGAGTGTACTAGCGGGAGGCTATGAGCAGTTCTTC. The V and J genes are TRBV30 and TRBJ2-1; 12 bases are shared with TRBD2. Germline V CDR1 and CDR2: GTSNPN, SVGIG (reference sequence). J gave up 8 bases and V 0 bases, and 2 bases lay outside the gene matches. The CDR3 runs to 14 residues.

This clone was observed a handful of times. The genes are TRBV29-1 and TRBJ2-5, with TRBD2 matching 11 bases. The CDR3 has 13 residues. The germline V gene encodes CDR1 SQVTM and CDR2 ANQGSEA. The CDR3 here is CSGTSGNQETQYF. CDR3 in DNA: TGCAGTGGGACTAGCGGTAACCAAGAGACCCAGTACTTC. The full variable domain, its missing parts supplied by reference TRBV29-1 and TRBJ2-5, is SAVISQKPSRDICQRGTSLTIQCQVDSQVTMMFWYRQQPGQSLTLIATANQGSEATYESGFVIDKFPISRPNLTFSTLTVSNMSPEDSSIYLCSGTSGNQETQYFGPGTRLLVL.

This clone was recorded a few times. The chain employs TRBV7-6 and TRBJ2-3; 7 bases map to TRBD1. V dropped 10 bases and J dropped 5; count of bases not matched to a gene: 9. Germline CDR1 is SGHVS and CDR2 is FNYEAQ. The CDR3 runs 13 residues. Written as DNA, the CDR3 is TGTGCCATCCGTACAGGGGAGCAAGATACGCAGTATTTT. The encoded protein is CAIRTGEQDTQYF.

This chain uses TRBV5-1 with TRBJ2-7; D possibly uses TRBD1 or TRBD2 (5 bases each). Trimming removed 4 bases at V and 3 bases at J, with 11 bases between. CDR1 SGHRS and CDR2 YFSETQ come from the germline V gene. The CDR3 loop spans 13 amino acids. The CDR3 spells CASSRYGGYEQYF. For the CDR3, the DNA is TGCGCCAGCAGCCGCTATGGGGGCTACGAGCAGTACTTC.

This clone has more than one count but fewer than ten. The V and J genes are TRBV7-9 and TRBJ2-3; D unclear. This CDR3 has 16 amino acids. V lost 5 bases, J lost 0 bases, and 15 bases lay in between. The germline V gene encodes CDR1 SEHNR and CDR2 FQNEAQ (reference sequence). In DNA, the CDR3 is TGTGCCAGCAGCCCCCCACGGTCCCCTAGCACAGATACGCAGTATTTT. Translated, it gives CASSPPRSPSTDTQYF.

Only a few counts were recorded for this clone. The identical CDR3 is also encoded by other nucleotide sequences in the sample. V gene TRBV15 combines with J gene TRBJ2-2; a weak D match, TRBD1 (6 bases). Germline CDR1 and CDR2: LNHNV and YYDKDF (reference sequence). The CDR3 is 15 residues long. V was cut by 0 bases and J by 8 bases, with 13 bases left in between. The CDR3 is CATSRDRGTGGELFF. The CDR3 DNA follows: TGTGCCACCAGCAGAGATAGGGGGACGGGGGGGGAGCTGTTTTTT.

This clone has more than one count but fewer than ten. This chain connects TRBV14 to TRBJ2-5; tentatively, D is TRBD1 (6 bases). Germline V gives CDR1 SGHDN, CDR2 FVKESK. The CDR3 covers 14 residues. V was cut by 3 bases and J by 5 bases, with 13 bases left in between. The CDR3 is CASSQQGSWETQYF. The CDR3 DNA reads as TGTGCCAGCAGCCAGCAGGGGTCATGGGAGACCCAGTACTTC.

The chain has TRBV6-5 and TRBJ1-1, with a possible D match to TRBD1 (6 bases). The CDR3 is 13 residues long. The V end was cut by 6 bases, the J end by 1 base, with 9 bases between. From germline, CDR1 is MNHEY and CDR2 SVGAGI. The CDR3 loop is CASSGQKNTEAFF. The CDR3 nucleotides read TGTGCCAGCAGCGGACAGAAGAACACTGAAGCTTTCTTT.

This clone was found a few times. V usage is TRBV19 and J usage is TRBJ2-2; TRBD2 matches 8 bases. The CDR3 sequence is 14 residues long. Germline CDR1 reads LNHDA; CDR2 reads SQIVND (reference sequence). CDR3 loop: CEPQKREKAGELFF. The CDR3 DNA reads TGTGAACCACAAAAGCGGGAGAAGGCCGGGGAGCTGTTTTTT.

The chain couples TRBV11-1 to TRBJ2-7, with 7 positions matching TRBD1. The ends lost 5 bases at V and 2 bases at J; junction bases unmatched: 12. The CDR3 consists of 16 residues. Germline V gives CDR1 SGHAT, CDR2 FQDESV (reference sequence). In DNA, the CDR3 is TGTGCCAGCAGCGCACCCGGGACAGTCTCTACCTACGAGCAGTACTTC. Its protein product is CASSAPGTVSTYEQYF.

J is TRBJ1-1 and V is TRBV5-1, with 9 bases lining up with TRBD1. The germline V gene has CDR1 SGHRS and CDR2 YFSETQ. The length of the CDR3 is 14 residues. V lost 4 bases and J lost 5; bases outside the gene matches: 6. CDR3 amino acids: CASSGGQGYTEAFF. As DNA, the CDR3 is TGCGCCAGCAGCGGGGGACAGGGATATACTGAAGCTTTCTTT. Full variable domain (remainder filled in from reference TRBV5-1 and TRBJ1-1): KAGVTQTPRYLIKTRGQQVTLSCSPISGHRSVSWYQQTPGQGLQFLFEYFSETQRNKGNFPGRFSGRQFSNSRSEMNVSTLELGDSALYLCASSGGQGYTEAFFGQGTRLTVV.

The V gene is TRBV19, the J gene TRBJ1-1; no clear D gene. The germline CDR1 and CDR2 sequences are LNHDA and SQIVND (reference sequence). The germline V and J ends were trimmed by 2 bases and 5 bases, with 6 bases remaining between them. The CDR3 is made up of 12 amino acids. Here the CDR3 reads CASSILGTEAFF. The CDR3 region has the DNA TGTGCCAGTAGTATATTGGGGACTGAAGCTTTCTTT.

The CDR3 reads CAISDNGITEAFF. CDR3 DNA sequence: TGTGCCATCAGTGACAATGGGATCACTGAAGCTTTCTTT. The chain employs TRBV10-3 and TRBJ1-1; no firm D call. Trimming took off 3 bases at V and 4 bases at J, with 9 bases between the two ends. Looked up from germline, CDR1 is ENHRY and CDR2 is SYGVKD. The CDR3 is made up of 13 amino acids.

The V call is TRBV30, the J call TRBJ2-7, with TRBD1 matching 7 bases. After removal of 0 bases from V and 3 bases from J, the junction contained 2 bases not matched to a gene. Looked up from germline, CDR1 is GTSNPN and CDR2 is SVGIG (reference sequence). The CDR3 is made up of 13 amino acids. The CDR3 DNA reads TGTGCCTGGAGTGTGAGGGACAGCTACGAGCAGTACTTC. It specifies CAWSVRDSYEQYF.

This rearrangement joins TRBV29-1 to TRBJ2-1; 8 nucleotides align to TRBD2. The V gene's germline CDR1 is SQVTM and CDR2 ANQGSEA. The CDR3 consists of 14 residues. V trimming: 6 bases; J trimming: 0 bases; junction bases outside the gene matches: 4. CDR3 amino acids: CSVLGTSSYNEQFF. CDR3 in DNA: TGCAGCGTCCTAGGGACTAGCTCCTACAATGAGCAGTTCTTC.

Only a few counts were recorded for this clone. V is TRBV25-1 and J is TRBJ2-7, with a weak D call TRBD2 (5 bases). V was shortened by 8 bases and J by 3 bases, with 20 bases between the two germline ends. The germline CDR1 and CDR2 sequences are MGHDK and SYGVNS. This CDR3 has 15 residues. Here the CDR3 reads CASEGPIGLVYEQYF. CDR3 nucleotide sequence: TGTGCCAGCGAAGGCCCCATAGGACTGGTCTACGAGCAGTACTTC.

This chain connects TRBV27 to TRBJ2-7, with unresolved D. The CDR3 totals 12 residues. From germline, CDR1 is MNHEY and CDR2 SMNVEV (reference sequence). Trimming removed 5 bases from V and 5 bases from J, with 10 bases in between. The CDR3 is CASSIPGDEQYF. CDR3 coding DNA: TGTGCCAGCAGTATCCCAGGAGACGAGCAGTACTTC.

This clone is judged medium-sized (0.01 to 0.1%). The genes are TRBV10-3 and TRBJ2-7, with 7 positions matching TRBD1. V shed 8 bases and J 3 bases; nucleotides not matched to a gene: 13. The germline gives CDR1 ENHRY, CDR2 SYGVKD. This CDR3 region has 15 residues. DNA of the CDR3: TGTGCCATCGGGACCACAGGGGAAAGTGGCTACGAGCAGTACTTC. The encoded protein is CAIGTTGESGYEQYF.

V gene TRBV29-1 combines with J gene TRBJ2-7, with 13 bases aligning to TRBD2. Per the germline V gene, CDR1 is SQVTM and CDR2 is ANQGSEA. V lost 7 bases to trimming and J lost 4 bases; unmatched junction nucleotides: 4. There are 13 residues in the CDR3. In DNA form, the CDR3 reads TGCAGCGCCCGGACTAGCGGGAGTTACGAGCAGTACTTC. Translated, it gives CSARTSGSYEQYF.

This clone was detected only a few times. The V gene is TRBV9, the J gene TRBJ2-5; 8 bases fit TRBD2. The trim removed 1 base at V and 5 bases at J, leaving 10 bases unmatched. This CDR3 is built from 16 residues. CDR1 SGDLS and CDR2 YYNGEE come from the germline V gene. The CDR3 nucleotides read TGTGCCAGCAGCGTATCCGGAGCGGGAGCTGGGGAGACCCAGTACTTC. The encoded protein is CASSVSGAGAGETQYF.

CDR3 in DNA: TGCGCCAGCAGCTTAGCGCGGGGACCAGATACGCAGTATTTT. The encoded protein is CASSLARGPDTQYF. The chain has TRBV5-1 and TRBJ2-3; D is perhaps TRBD2 (6 bases). Germline assignment: CDR1 SGHRS and CDR2 YFSETQ. V was pared by 2 bases and J by 4 bases, with 11 bases between. This CDR3 contains 14 residues.